This T cell receptor (beta chain) was recorded in a study of long-term antiretroviral therapy in people with HIV. Whole-study results and caveats: Clones with expansion before ART led the repertoire at all time points.

A note on this clone: Its antigen is not identified.

The germline gives CDR1 LNHDA, CDR2 SQIVND (reference sequence). J was trimmed by 2 bases and V by 5 bases; bases with no gene match: 5. CDR3 size: 14 residues. Run at survey level, the immunoSEQ assay was version v3.0. Here immunoSEQ multiplex PCR was the method, and the copy in TCRdb shows in-frame clones only, minus some. The sample lists 44,000 or so clones, 90% to 95% occurring once. The input for sequencing was unsorted PBMCs, taken 3.7 years after starting antiretroviral therapy. This chain connects TRBV19 to TRBJ2-7; TRBD2 agrees at 8 bases. The sequence derives from a woman between 45 and 65 years old with HIV. CDR3: CASSPQTSAYEQYF. CDR3 bases: TGTGCCAGTAGTCCCCAGACTAGCGCCTACGAGCAGTACTTC.